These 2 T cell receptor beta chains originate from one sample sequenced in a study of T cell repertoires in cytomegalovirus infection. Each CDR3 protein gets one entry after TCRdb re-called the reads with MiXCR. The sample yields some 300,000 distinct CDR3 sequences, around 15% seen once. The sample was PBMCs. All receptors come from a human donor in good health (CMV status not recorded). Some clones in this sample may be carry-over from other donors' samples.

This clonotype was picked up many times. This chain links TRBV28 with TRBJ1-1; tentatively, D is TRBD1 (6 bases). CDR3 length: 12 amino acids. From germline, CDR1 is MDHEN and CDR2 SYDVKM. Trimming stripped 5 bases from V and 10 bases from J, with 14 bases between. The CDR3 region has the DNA TGTGCCAGCAGTCCGGACAGTTGGGGAGCTTTCTTT. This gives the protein CASSPDSWGAFF.

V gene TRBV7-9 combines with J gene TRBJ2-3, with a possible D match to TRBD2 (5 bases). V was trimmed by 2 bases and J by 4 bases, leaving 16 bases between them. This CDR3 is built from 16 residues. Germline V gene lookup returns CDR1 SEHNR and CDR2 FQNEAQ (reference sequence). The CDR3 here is CASSLLAGSVSDTQYF. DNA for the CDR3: TGTGCCAGCAGCTTACTAGCCGGGTCAGTCTCAGATACGCAGTATTTT.